This TCR beta chain emerged from a study of shared clonotypes between healthy human individuals. The study's findings and limits: Blood was the sole source, and tissue repertoires probably differ.

A word on this clone: Its cognate antigen is unknown.

The CDR3 consists of 15 residues. The germline V gene has CDR1 SGHAT and CDR2 FQNNGV. Profiled with immunoSEQ multiplex PCR; TCRdb holds only in-frame clones, not every one. The sample includes around 510,000 clones, around three quarters seen only once; the top ten take around 12%. The receptor was derived from a woman aged 40 to 50 in good health. Some clones in this sample may be carry-over from other donors' samples. The specimen was PBMCs. The chain employs TRBV11-2 and TRBJ2-5; 10 positions match TRBD2. The J call may be incorrect, as the DNA end agrees better with TRBJ2-7. CDR3 sequence (DNA): TGTGCCAGCAGAAAACTAGCGGGGAGGGCCTACGAGCAGTACTTC. Protein product: CASRKLAGRAYEQYF.